Listed below are T cell receptor beta chains from one sample, sequenced in a study of T cells in Graves' hyperthyroidism and ophthalmopathy. TCRdb reprocessed the multiplex PCR reads with MiXCR, giving one entry per CDR3 protein. The data show hundreds of thousands of distinct CDR3 sequences, 35% to 45% seen once. Sequenced sample: blood. These receptors were taken from a man younger than 30 with Graves' hyperthyroidism. CDR3s include the opening cysteine and the closing phenylalanine or tryptophan. A D gene is named only where the DNA matches it firmly. The size entry is marked missing in some rows and otherwise reads once, few, many or a size class.

many	TRBV19	TRBJ1-5	NA	TGTGCCAGTAGTATGGGACGGGACAACTATCAGCCCCAGCATTTT	CASSMGRDNYQPQHF
many	TRBV20-1	TRBJ1-2	NA	TGCAGTGCTAGACCCCCAGGAGCTAACTATGGCTACACCTTC	CSARPPGANYGYTF
NA	TRBV6-6	TRBJ1-2	NA	TGTGCCAGCAGACCAGACAGGCTGTTGGGCTACACCTTC	CASRPDRLLGYTF
many	TRBV12-3/TRBV12-4	TRBJ2-5	NA	TGTGCCAGCAGCCCGGACTTTCAAGAGACCCAGTACTTC	CASSPDFQETQYF
NA	TRBV29-1	TRBJ1-5	TRBD1	TGCAGCCAAGCGGGACAGGGGATCAGTCAGCCCCAGCATTTT	CSQAGQGISQPQHF
many	TRBV7-9	TRBJ2-5	TRBD2	TGTGCCAGCAGCCCCGGGACGACTAGCGGGAGGCGCGAGACCCAGTACTTC	CASSPGTTSGRRETQYF
many	TRBV7-2	TRBJ2-7	NA	TGTGCCAGCAGCTTAGCGACGGCCAGCTACGAGCAGTACTTC	CASSLATASYEQYF
NA	TRBV7-1	TRBJ2-1	NA	TGTGCCAGCAGCTCCGACACGTACAATGAGCAGTTCTTC	CASSSDTYNEQFF
many	TRBV6-5	TRBJ1-5	NA	TGTGCCAGCAGTCCCTCCTTGGGGCAGCCCCAGCATTTT	CASSPSLGQPQHF
NA	TRBV7-2	TRBJ1-1	NA	TGTGCCAGCAGTGGATGGACGGCCATGAACACTGAAGCTTTCTTT	CASSGWTAMNTEAFF
NA	TRBV7-8	TRBJ2-5	TRBD1	TGTGCCAGCAGCCAAGGGGGCTTTGGTGAGACCCAGTACTTC	CASSQGGFGETQYF
few	TRBV19	TRBJ1-2	TRBD1	TGTGCCAGTAGGGACAGGGGGCGAAGCTACACCTTC	CASRDRGRSYTF
NA	TRBV5-1	TRBJ2-5	NA	TGCGCCAGCTTGCCAGGGACCCCGGGAGAGACCCAGTACTTC	CASLPGTPGETQYF
few	TRBV7-9	TRBJ1-1	NA	TGTGCCAGCAGCTTAGCGGACTCGGTGGGAGCTTTCTTT	CASSLADSVGAFF
NA	TRBV7-9	TRBJ2-2	TRBD1	TGTGCCAGCAGCTTAGTCACAGGGGTCACCGGGGAGCTGTTTTTT	CASSLVTGVTGELFF
NA	TRBV7-2	TRBJ1-4	NA	TGTGCCAGCAGCTCACAGGGACCGCATGAAAAACTGTTTTTT	CASSSQGPHEKLFF
many	TRBV19	TRBJ2-6	NA	TGTGCCAGTAGTATCGGAGGCTCTGGGGCCAACGTCCTGACTTTC	CASSIGGSGANVLTF
NA	TRBV7-4	TRBJ2-2	TRBD2	TGTGCCAGCAGCGGGGGACTAGCGGGTGACACCGGGGAGCTGTTTTTT	CASSGGLAGDTGELFF